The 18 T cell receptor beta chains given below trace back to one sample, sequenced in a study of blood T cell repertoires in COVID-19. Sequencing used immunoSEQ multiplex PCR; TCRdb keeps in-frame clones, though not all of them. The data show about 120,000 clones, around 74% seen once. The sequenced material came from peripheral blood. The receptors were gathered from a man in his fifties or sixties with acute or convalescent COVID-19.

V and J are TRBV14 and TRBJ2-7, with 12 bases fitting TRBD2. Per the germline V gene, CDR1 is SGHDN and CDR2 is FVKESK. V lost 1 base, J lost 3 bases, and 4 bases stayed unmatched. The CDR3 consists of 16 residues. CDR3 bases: TGTGCCAGCAGCCAAGTAAGGACTAGCGGGAACTACGAGCAGTACTTC. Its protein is CASSQVRTSGNYEQYF.

CDR3 in DNA: TGTGCCAGCACAAGACAGTTCCTCTCTGGAAACACCATATATTTT. Residues: CASTRQFLSGNTIYF. V usage is TRBV6-5 and J usage is TRBJ1-3; D is possibly TRBD1 (5 bases). Germline values: CDR1 MNHEY, CDR2 SVGAGI. The CDR3 runs to 15 residues. V lost 7 bases and J 0 bases, leaving 13 bases between the germline ends.

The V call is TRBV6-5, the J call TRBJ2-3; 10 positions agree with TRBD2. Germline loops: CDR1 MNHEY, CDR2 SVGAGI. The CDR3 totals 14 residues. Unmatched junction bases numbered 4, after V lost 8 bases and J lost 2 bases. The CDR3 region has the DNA TGTGCCAGCCAACTAGCGGGGAACACAGATACGCAGTATTTT. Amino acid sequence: CASQLAGNTDTQYF.

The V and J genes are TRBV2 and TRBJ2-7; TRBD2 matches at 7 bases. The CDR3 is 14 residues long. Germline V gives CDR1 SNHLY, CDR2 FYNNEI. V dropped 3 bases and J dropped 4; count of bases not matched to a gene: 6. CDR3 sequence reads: CASSDGREYYEQYF. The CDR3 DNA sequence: TGTGCCAGCAGTGATGGGCGGGAGTATTACGAGCAGTACTTC.

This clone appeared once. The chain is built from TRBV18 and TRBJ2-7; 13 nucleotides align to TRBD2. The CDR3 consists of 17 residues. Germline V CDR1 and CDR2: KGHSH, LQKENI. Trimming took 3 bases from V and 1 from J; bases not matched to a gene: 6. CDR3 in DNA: TGTGCCAGCTCACCGCGGACTAGCGGGAGTCTATCCTACGAGCAGTACTTC. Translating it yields CASSPRTSGSLSYEQYF.

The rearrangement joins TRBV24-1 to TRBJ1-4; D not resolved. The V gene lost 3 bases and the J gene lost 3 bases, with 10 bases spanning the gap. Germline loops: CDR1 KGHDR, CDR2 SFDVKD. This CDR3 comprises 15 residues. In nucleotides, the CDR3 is TGTGCCACCAGTGATCCCCACGGGTCTAATGAAAAACTGTTTTTT. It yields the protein CATSDPHGSNEKLFF.

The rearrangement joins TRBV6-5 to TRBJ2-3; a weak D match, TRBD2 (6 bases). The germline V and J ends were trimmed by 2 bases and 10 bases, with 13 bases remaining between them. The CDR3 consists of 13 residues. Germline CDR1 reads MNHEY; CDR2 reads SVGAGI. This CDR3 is CASSYGWREAQYF. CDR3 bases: TGTGCCAGCAGTTACGGATGGAGGGAGGCGCAGTATTTT.

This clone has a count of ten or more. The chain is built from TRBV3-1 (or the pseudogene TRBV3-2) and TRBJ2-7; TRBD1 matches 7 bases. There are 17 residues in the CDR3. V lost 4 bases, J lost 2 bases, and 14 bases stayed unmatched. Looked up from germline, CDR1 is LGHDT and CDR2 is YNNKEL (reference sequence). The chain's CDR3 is CASSRKVSTGSTYEQYF. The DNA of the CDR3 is TGTGCCAGCAGCCGTAAAGTATCGACAGGGTCTACCTACGAGCAGTACTTC.

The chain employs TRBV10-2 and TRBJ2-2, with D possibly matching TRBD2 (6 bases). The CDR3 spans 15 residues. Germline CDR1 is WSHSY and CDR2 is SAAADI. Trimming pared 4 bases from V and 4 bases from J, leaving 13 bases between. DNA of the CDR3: TGCGCCAGCAGTGGGGCGGAGGGGCCCACCGGGGAGCTGTTTTTT. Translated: CASSGAEGPTGELFF.

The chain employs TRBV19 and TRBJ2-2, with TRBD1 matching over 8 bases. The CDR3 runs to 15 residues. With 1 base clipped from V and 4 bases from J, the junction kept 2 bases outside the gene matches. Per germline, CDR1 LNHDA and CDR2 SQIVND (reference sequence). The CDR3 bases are TGTGCCAGTAGTATAGGACAGGGGTTCACCGGGGAGCTGTTTTTT. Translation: CASSIGQGFTGELFF.

The CDR3 loop reads CATSDFGTSGGRDNEQFF. The CDR3 DNA reads as TGTGCCACCAGTGATTTCGGGACTAGCGGGGGCAGGGACAATGAGCAGTTCTTC. The genes are TRBV24-1 and TRBJ2-1, with 14 bases fitting TRBD2. CDR1 KGHDR and CDR2 SFDVKD come from the germline V gene. The CDR3 spans 18 residues. The junction had 6 bases not matched to a gene; V was cut back by 1 base and J by 5 bases.

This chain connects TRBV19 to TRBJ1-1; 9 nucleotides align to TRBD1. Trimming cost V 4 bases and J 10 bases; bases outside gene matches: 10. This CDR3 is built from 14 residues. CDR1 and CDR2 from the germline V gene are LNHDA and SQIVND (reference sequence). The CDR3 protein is CASSTRTGDVSAFF. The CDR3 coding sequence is TGTGCCAGTAGTACGCGGACAGGGGACGTCTCAGCTTTCTTT.

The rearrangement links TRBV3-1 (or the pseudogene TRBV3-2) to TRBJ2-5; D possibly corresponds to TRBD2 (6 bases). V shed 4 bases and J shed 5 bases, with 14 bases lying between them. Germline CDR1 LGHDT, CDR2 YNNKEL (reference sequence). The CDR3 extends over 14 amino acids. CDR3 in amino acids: CASSRWLGRETQYF. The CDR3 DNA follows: TGTGCCAGCAGCCGTTGGTTAGGGAGGGAGACCCAGTACTTC.

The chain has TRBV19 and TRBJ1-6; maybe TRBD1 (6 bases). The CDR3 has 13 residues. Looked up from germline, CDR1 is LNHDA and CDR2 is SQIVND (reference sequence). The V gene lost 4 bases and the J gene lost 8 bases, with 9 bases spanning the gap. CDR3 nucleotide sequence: TGTGCCAGTAGTACACAGGGAGATTCACCCCTCCACTTT. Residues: CASSTQGDSPLHF.

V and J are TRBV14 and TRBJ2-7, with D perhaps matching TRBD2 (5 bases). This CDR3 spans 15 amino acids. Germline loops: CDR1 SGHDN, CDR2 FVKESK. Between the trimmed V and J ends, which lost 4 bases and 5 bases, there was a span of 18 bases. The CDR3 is CASSPGNIAPHEQYF. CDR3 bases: TGTGCCAGCAGCCCCGGGAACATAGCCCCCCACGAGCAGTACTTC.

CDR3 in amino acids: CASSADYTNTEAFF. Here the CDR3 DNA reads TGTGCCAGCAGTGCGGACTATACGAACACTGAAGCTTTCTTT. The chain couples TRBV2 to TRBJ1-1; D not resolved. V was cut by 4 bases and J by 1 base, with 10 bases left in between. The CDR3 extends over 14 amino acids. Germline V lookup: CDR1 SNHLY, CDR2 FYNNEI.

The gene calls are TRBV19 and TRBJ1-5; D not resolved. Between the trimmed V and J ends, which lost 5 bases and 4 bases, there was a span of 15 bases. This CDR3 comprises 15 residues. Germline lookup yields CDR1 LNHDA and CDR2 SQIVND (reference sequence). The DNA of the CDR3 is TGTGCCAGTAGTCTGAATGGCGCGGGGAATCAGCCCCAGCATTTT. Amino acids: CASSLNGAGNQPQHF. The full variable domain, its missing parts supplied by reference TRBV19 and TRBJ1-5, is DGGITQSPKYLFRKEGQNVTLSCEQNLNHDAMYWYRQDPGQGLRLIYYSQIVNDFQKGDIAEGYSVSREKKESFPLTVTSAQKNPTAFYLCASSLNGAGNQPQHFGDGTRLSIL.

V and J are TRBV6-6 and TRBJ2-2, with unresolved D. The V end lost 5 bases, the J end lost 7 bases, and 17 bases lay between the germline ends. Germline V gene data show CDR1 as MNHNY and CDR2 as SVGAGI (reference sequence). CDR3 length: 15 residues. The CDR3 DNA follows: TGTGCCAGCAGTACACCCGACTCCCGCGGCGGGGAGCTGTTTTTT. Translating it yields CASSTPDSRGGELFF.